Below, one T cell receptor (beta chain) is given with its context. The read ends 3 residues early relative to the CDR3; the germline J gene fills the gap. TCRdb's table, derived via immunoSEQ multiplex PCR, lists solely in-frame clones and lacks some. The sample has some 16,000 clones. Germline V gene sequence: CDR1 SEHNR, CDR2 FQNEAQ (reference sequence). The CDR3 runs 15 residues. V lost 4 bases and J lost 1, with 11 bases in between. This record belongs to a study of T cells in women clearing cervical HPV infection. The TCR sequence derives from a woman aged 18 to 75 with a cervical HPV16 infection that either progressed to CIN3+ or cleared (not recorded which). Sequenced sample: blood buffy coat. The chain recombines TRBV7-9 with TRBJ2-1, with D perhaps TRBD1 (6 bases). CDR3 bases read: TGTGCCAGCAGCTCAGGGGAAAATTCCTACAATGAG. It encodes CASSSGENSYNE. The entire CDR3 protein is CASSSGENSYNEQFF. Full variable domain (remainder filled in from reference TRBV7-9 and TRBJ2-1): DTGVSQNPRHKITKRGQNVTFRCDPISEHNRLYWYRQTLGQGPEFLTYFQNEAQLEKSRLLSDRFSAERPKGSFSTLEIQRTEQGDSAMYLCASSSGENSYNEQFFGPGTRLTVL.